Ten or more counts support the clone carrying this T cell receptor (beta chain). Its antigen is not identified. It was with a sample-barcoded 5' primer and a J-beta primer mix that a second PCR of about 6 to 12 cycles was run. Each TCR beta cDNA got a 12-nucleotide random molecular identifier. TCRdb re-analysed the 5' RACE reads in MiXCR, keeping a single row per CDR3 protein. Of approximately 2,000,000 distinct CDR3 sequences in the sample, approximately 40% were seen once. CDR1 and CDR2 (germline): SQVTM, ANQGSEA. There are 14 residues in the CDR3. V was cut by 4 bases and J by 0 bases, with 10 bases left in between. The entry originates in a study of blood T cells in healthy people across ages. Study conclusions and caveats: Unknown CMV status may confound age-related changes in expanded clones. Higher diversity and more naive CD4+ cells were features of long-lived donors, compared to aged donors.

The sequence derives from a human donor in good health. The chain uses TRBV29-1 and TRBJ1-5; perhaps TRBD1 as D (5 bases). Material for sequencing was blood. CDR3 bases: TGCAGCGTTGCGAACAGGTCTAGCAATCAGCCCCAGCATTTT. Its translation is CSVANRSSNQPQHF.